The 27 T cell receptor beta chains below all came from one sample that was sequenced in a study of chemoradiotherapy in HPV16-positive cancers. TCRdb's table, derived via immunoSEQ multiplex PCR, lists solely in-frame clones and lacks some. The sample lists about 12,000 clones; around 66% were seen once. Sampling took place from a patient who underwent chemoradiotherapy. Receptor source: a human donor with HPV-associated anogenital cancer.

V is TRBV6-5 and J is TRBJ2-5; TRBD1 matches 11 bases. Germline V gene data show CDR1 as MNHEY and CDR2 as SVGAGI. The trim removed 4 bases at V and 3 bases at J, leaving 1 base unmatched. This CDR3 is 14 amino acids long. CDR3 protein: CASSWGQGEETQYF. The CDR3 region has the DNA TGTGCCAGCAGTTGGGGACAGGGGGAAGAGACCCAGTACTTC.

This clone was detected once. The chain recombines TRBV9 with TRBJ2-1; 10 bases line up with TRBD2. CDR1 SGDLS and CDR2 YYNGEE come from the germline V gene. There are 16 residues in the CDR3. Trimming took 0 bases from V and 7 from J; bases not matched to a gene: 7. CDR3 sequence reads: CASSVGPSGGENEQFF. CDR3 bases: TGTGCCAGCAGCGTAGGGCCTAGCGGGGGCGAGAATGAGCAGTTCTTC. The complete variable domain, with remaining parts taken from reference TRBV9 and TRBJ2-1, reads DSGVTQTPKHLITATGQRVTLRCSPRSGDLSVYWYQQSLDQGLQFLIQYYNGEERAKGNILERFSAQQFPDLHSELNLSSLELGDSALYFCASSVGPSGGENEQFFGPGTRLTVL.

This clone was picked up a small number of times. The chain joins TRBV4-2 to TRBJ2-3, with a tentative D call TRBD2 (5 bases). V lost 5 bases and J 0 bases, leaving 18 bases between the germline ends. Germline values: CDR1 LGHNA, CDR2 YNFKEQ. The CDR3 totals 17 residues. The CDR3: CASSEGSHVTSTDTQYF. The CDR3 nucleotides read TGTGCCAGCAGCGAAGGGAGCCATGTAACTAGCACAGATACGCAGTATTTT.

The chain uses TRBV18 and TRBJ1-5; the match to TRBD1 covers 9 bases. Germline V gene lookup returns CDR1 KGHSH and CDR2 LQKENI. This CDR3 spans 17 amino acids. V shed 4 bases and J 6 bases; nucleotides not matched to a gene: 13. CDR3 amino acids: CASSLSPPGQGTQPQHF. The CDR3 coding sequence is TGTGCCAGCTCACTCTCACCACCGGGACAGGGTACTCAGCCCCAGCATTTT.

This clone was detected only once. This chain links TRBV28 with TRBJ1-5; no clear D gene. Per the germline V gene, CDR1 is MDHEN and CDR2 is SYDVKM. The CDR3 runs 12 residues. The ends were cut back, 3 bases at V and 7 bases at J, with 7 bases in the middle. The CDR3 loop reads CASSLRVQPQHF. CDR3 DNA: TGTGCCAGCAGTTTGAGGGTCCAGCCCCAGCATTTT.

This chain uses TRBV27 with TRBJ2-4; TRBD1 matches at 8 bases. Germline V gene data show CDR1 as MNHEY and CDR2 as SMNVEV (reference sequence). Unmatched junction bases numbered 3, after V lost 2 bases and J lost 0 bases. This CDR3 is 16 amino acids long. The CDR3 loop is CASSLLGQGAKNIQYF. The CDR3 region has the DNA TGTGCCAGCAGTTTACTAGGACAGGGAGCCAAAAACATTCAGTACTTC.

This chain connects TRBV5-1 to TRBJ2-1; 8 bases match TRBD2. Germline V lookup: CDR1 SGHRS, CDR2 YFSETQ. This CDR3 contains 16 residues. J lost 5 bases, V lost 0 bases, and 7 bases had no gene match. CDR3 amino acids: CASSLVSRGDNNEQFF. CDR3 DNA sequence: TGCGCCAGCAGCTTGGTTTCGCGGGGGGATAACAATGAGCAGTTCTTC.

This chain joins TRBV20-1 and TRBJ1-2; TRBD1 matches 7 bases. This CDR3 has 11 residues. Germline lookup yields CDR1 DFQATT and CDR2 SNEGSKA (reference sequence). The V segment lost 6 bases and the J segment 4 bases; nucleotides outside the gene matches: 2. CDR3 coding DNA: TGCAGTGCCGGGGACAGCTATGGCTACACCTTC. Amino acid sequence: CSAGDSYGYTF.

The chain combines TRBV19 with TRBJ1-5, with D uncertain. The CDR3 totals 15 residues. The ends were cut back, 2 bases at V and 1 base at J, with 9 bases in the middle. Germline CDR1 and CDR2: LNHDA and SQIVND (reference sequence). Here the CDR3 DNA reads TGTGCCAGTAGTATAATAGTAGGGAGCAATCAGCCCCAGCATTTT. It yields the protein CASSIIVGSNQPQHF.

As for this clone: Compared with germline, one end of the junction differs, possibly owing to a read error. The V and J genes are TRBV2 and TRBJ1-1, with no clear D. The CDR3 loop spans 12 amino acids. The germline V gene has CDR1 SNHLY and CDR2 FYNNEI. The CDR3 loop reads CASREAGFEAFF. As DNA, the CDR3 is TGTGCCAGCAGGGAAGCGGGGTTTGAAGCTTTCTTT.

The genes are TRBV6-1 and TRBJ1-1, with D possibly being TRBD1 (6 bases). The V and J ends lost 7 bases and 2 bases respectively, with 11 bases between them. The CDR3 totals 13 residues. Germline loops: CDR1 MNHNS, CDR2 SASEGT. CDR3 coding DNA: TGTGCCAGCAAGTGGACAGTCAACACTGAAGCTTTCTTT. It codes for CASKWTVNTEAFF.

The CDR3 region has the DNA TGCGCCAGCAGCTTCCGGGACAGGGGGAACAATGAGCAGTTCTTC. Its protein is CASSFRDRGNNEQFF. This chain links TRBV5-1 with TRBJ2-1, with 11 bases that match TRBD1. CDR3 size: 15 residues. V gave up 2 bases and J gave up 5 bases; unmatched junction bases: 3. Germline-derived CDR1 and CDR2 are SGHRS and YFSETQ.

This clone is medium-sized (0.01 to 0.1%) by share. The chain joins TRBV28 to TRBJ1-2; D remains unclear. This CDR3 is 13 amino acids long. Trimming stripped 2 bases from V and 4 bases from J, with 8 bases between. Germline CDR1 reads MDHEN; CDR2 reads SYDVKM. The CDR3 sequence is CASSLGKGYGYTF. CDR3 bases: TGTGCCAGCAGTTTAGGCAAGGGCTATGGCTACACCTTC.

The chain recombines TRBV6-4 with TRBJ2-3, with 10 positions matching TRBD2. Germline loops: CDR1 MRHNA, CDR2 SNTAGT. Trimming cost V 4 bases and J 3 bases; bases outside gene matches: 4. This CDR3 has 15 amino acids. The CDR3 coding sequence is TGTGCCAGCAGTGCTAGCGGGGGCGGAACAGATACGCAGTATTTT. Translated: CASSASGGGTDTQYF.

This sequence joins TRBV28 and TRBJ2-3, with 7 nucleotides matching TRBD1. The V segment lost 8 bases and the J segment 2 bases; nucleotides outside the gene matches: 10. This CDR3 has 15 amino acids. CDR1 MDHEN and CDR2 SYDVKM come from the germline V gene. DNA of the CDR3: TGTGCCAGCGGCCGACAGGGCCTTTACACAGATACGCAGTATTTT. Translating it yields CASGRQGLYTDTQYF.

This chain joins TRBV6-1 and TRBJ2-2; TRBD1 aligns across 9 bases. The length of the CDR3 is 14 residues. V lost 11 bases, J lost 2 bases, and 6 bases stayed unmatched. CDR1 MNHNS and CDR2 SASEGT come from the germline V gene. This CDR3 is CASGTGRNTGELFF. The CDR3 region has the DNA TGTGCCTCTGGGACAGGGCGTAACACCGGGGAGCTGTTTTTT.

The sample holds a few counts of this clone. The V call is TRBV2, the J call TRBJ1-4, with D uncertain. This CDR3 is 14 amino acids long. CDR1 SNHLY and CDR2 FYNNEI come from the germline V gene. V gave up 6 bases and J gave up 8 bases, with 16 bases separating them. The CDR3 sequence is CASSLDIANEKLFF. CDR3 DNA sequence: TGTGCCAGCAGCCTCGACATTGCAAACGAAAAACTGTTTTTT.

V is TRBV28 and J is TRBJ1-6; a possible D gene is TRBD1 (6 bases). Trimming pared 4 bases from V and 9 bases from J, leaving 13 bases between. The CDR3 is 14 amino acids. Germline loops: CDR1 MDHEN, CDR2 SYDVKM. This CDR3 is CASSSITGFSPLHF. The CDR3 coding sequence is TGTGCCAGCAGTTCCATCACAGGGTTTTCACCCCTCCACTTT. The whole variable domain, filled in from reference TRBV28 and TRBJ1-6, reads DVKVTQSSRYLVKRTGEKVFLECVQDMDHENMFWYRQDPGLGLRLIYFSYDVKMKEKGDIPEGYSVSREKKERFSLILESASTNQTSMYLCASSSITGFSPLHFGNGTRLTVT.

The J gene is TRBJ1-1, the V gene TRBV11-2; possible D gene TRBD1, 6 bases. The CDR3 runs to 14 residues. Trimming took 4 bases from V and 4 from J, leaving 13 bases between them. Germline V gene sequence: CDR1 SGHAT, CDR2 FQNNGV. The CDR3 DNA reads TGTGCCAGCAGCTGGACAGCGGTGGGCACTGAAGCTTTCTTT. Protein product: CASSWTAVGTEAFF.

J is TRBJ2-1 and V is TRBV6-5; tentative D call: TRBD1 (5 bases). The germline V gene encodes CDR1 MNHEY and CDR2 SVGAGI. The ends were cut back, 10 bases at V and 4 bases at J, with 14 bases in the middle. The CDR3 loop spans 13 amino acids. CDR3 protein: CAIRATIYNEQFF. The DNA of the CDR3 is TGTGCCATCAGGGCAACTATTTACAATGAGCAGTTCTTC.

The chain links TRBV6-1 to TRBJ1-5, with unresolved D. The CDR3 sequence is 15 residues long. CDR1 and CDR2 (germline): MNHNS, SASEGT. The ends were cut back, 7 bases at V and 0 bases at J, with 13 bases in the middle. CDR3 sequence reads: CASKSPGDSNQPQHF. The CDR3 DNA follows: TGTGCCAGCAAATCTCCCGGGGATAGCAATCAGCCCCAGCATTTT.

This chain uses TRBV12-5 with TRBJ2-7; D is ambiguous. CDR3 length equals 14 residues. Trimming stripped 0 bases from V and 2 bases from J, with 8 bases between. Looked up from germline, CDR1 is LGHNT and CDR2 is FRNRAP. Here the CDR3 DNA reads TGTGCTAGTGGTTTGGTGAGCTACGCCTACGAGCAGTACTTC. Its translation: CASGLVSYAYEQYF.

This clone was seen only a few times. The chain carries TRBV5-1 and TRBJ1-6, with D possibly matching TRBD1 (5 bases). CDR1 and CDR2 (germline): SGHRS, YFSETQ. This CDR3 spans 13 amino acids. Deletions cut 4 bases from V and 6 bases from J, with 8 bases between. The CDR3 is CASSPGLNSPLHF. The CDR3 nucleotides are TGCGCCAGCAGCCCGGGACTTAATTCACCCCTCCACTTT.

The V call is TRBV14, the J call TRBJ1-1; D gene unclear. V was clipped by 1 base and J by 5 bases, with 8 bases between them. The CDR3 consists of 13 residues. Germline V gene sequence: CDR1 SGHDN, CDR2 FVKESK. The CDR3 nucleotides are TGTGCCAGCAGCCAAGGGCGGAGGACTGAAGCTTTCTTT. Amino acids: CASSQGRRTEAFF.

This rearrangement joins TRBV5-4 to TRBJ2-1, with 11 nucleotides matching TRBD2. CDR3 length: 17 residues. Germline V gene lookup returns CDR1 SGHNT and CDR2 YYREEE (reference sequence). V dropped 4 bases and J dropped 1; count of bases not matched to a gene: 7. CDR3 loop: CASSRPLAGGSYNEQFF. In DNA, the CDR3 is TGTGCCAGCAGCCGCCCCCTAGCGGGGGGTTCCTACAATGAGCAGTTCTTC.

The V gene is TRBV5-6, the J gene TRBJ1-2, with 7 bases matching TRBD1. Germline-derived CDR1 and CDR2 are SGHDT and YYEEEE. The J segment lost 4 bases and the V segment lost 6 bases, leaving 12 bases of the junction unmatched. The CDR3 contains 15 residues. CDR3 region: CASTPGDRTSYGYTF. The CDR3, as DNA: TGTGCCAGCACCCCGGGGGACAGAACGTCCTATGGCTACACCTTC.

The chain links TRBV7-2 to TRBJ2-7; TRBD1 aligns across 11 bases. The length of the CDR3 is 15 residues. Germline V gene lookup returns CDR1 SGHTA and CDR2 FQGNSA. The J segment lost 0 bases and the V segment lost 5 bases, leaving 3 bases of the junction unmatched. The chain's CDR3 is CASSGQGASSYEQYF. In DNA form, the CDR3 reads TGTGCCAGCAGCGGACAGGGGGCCAGCTCCTACGAGCAGTACTTC.